Below are 12 T cell receptor beta chains sequenced from a single sample in a study of T cell responses to AZD1222 COVID-19 vaccine. Clones were read by immunoSEQ multiplex PCR, and TCRdb kept only the in-frame ones, dropping some. This table has some 120,000 clones, just under 95% appearing once. Sample: peripheral blood, taken on day 0 of AZD1222 vaccination. The receptors shown here come from an adult in good health.

This clone was detected only once. The chain links TRBV12-3 or TRBV12-4 to TRBJ1-2; TRBD1 is a possible D gene (6 bases). This CDR3 region has 13 residues. V lost 4 bases and J 8 bases, leaving 14 bases between the germline ends. CDR3 DNA: TGTGCCAGCAGTTCCGGGACATACCGCGGCTACACCTTC. Translated, it gives CASSSGTYRGYTF.

This chain connects TRBV10-1 to TRBJ2-3, with 12 bases identical to TRBD1. V was pared by 10 bases and J by 4 bases, with 18 bases of the junction left unmatched. Germline CDR1 reads WNHNN; CDR2 reads SYGVQD (reference sequence). There are 18 residues in the CDR3. For the CDR3, the DNA is TGCGCCACCGGACCGAGTCGGGGGACAGGGGGCCGGTCAGATACGCAGTATTTT. Translation: CATGPSRGTGGRSDTQYF.

This chain links TRBV27 with TRBJ1-6, with 7 positions matching TRBD1. The V gene end was trimmed by 5 bases and the J gene end by 3 bases; junction bases not matched to a gene: 7. The CDR3 extends over 16 amino acids. Germline values: CDR1 MNHEY, CDR2 SMNVEV (reference sequence). The CDR3 spells CASSPTTGLYNSPLHF. Written as DNA, the CDR3 is TGTGCCAGCAGTCCGACGACAGGGCTCTATAATTCACCCCTCCACTTT.

The CDR3 protein is CASSMGVNYGYTF. For the CDR3, the DNA is TGTGCCAGCAGTATGGGAGTTAACTATGGCTACACCTTC. The V call is TRBV28, the J call TRBJ1-2, with D unresolved. From germline, CDR1 is MDHEN and CDR2 SYDVKM. Trimming removed 5 bases from V and 1 base from J, with 8 bases in between. The CDR3 spans 13 residues.

This sequence joins TRBV5-1 and TRBJ2-1; D uncertain. Trimming removed 2 bases from V and 9 bases from J, with 15 bases in between. CDR1 SGHRS and CDR2 YFSETQ come from the germline V gene. The CDR3 covers 14 residues. The CDR3 loop reads CASSFYPTESEQFF. The CDR3 nucleotides are TGCGCCAGCAGCTTTTATCCGACTGAAAGTGAGCAGTTCTTC.

V is TRBV29-1 and J is TRBJ2-1; 10 bases fit TRBD2. Trimming took 7 bases from V and 9 from J; bases not matched to a gene: 12. Per germline, CDR1 SQVTM and CDR2 ANQGSEA. The length of the CDR3 is 14 residues. The CDR3 spells CSAGVLAGAGEQFF. The DNA for the CDR3 is TGCAGCGCTGGAGTGCTAGCGGGAGCGGGTGAGCAGTTCTTC.

The V gene is TRBV5-1, the J gene TRBJ2-2; 8 bases align to TRBD2. The junction had 6 bases not matched to a gene; V was cut back by 4 bases and J by 1 base. The CDR3 is made up of 16 amino acids. CDR1 and CDR2 from the germline V gene are SGHRS and YFSETQ. The CDR3 nucleotides are TGCGCCAGCAGCCCCTCCCGGGGGGGGAACACCGGGGAGCTGTTTTTT. As protein: CASSPSRGGNTGELFF.

CDR3: CASSLSLEAFYEQYF. In DNA form, the CDR3 reads TGTGCCAGCAGTTTATCATTAGAAGCCTTCTACGAGCAGTACTTC. This chain links TRBV27 with TRBJ2-7; D is undetermined. CDR1 and CDR2 (germline): MNHEY, SMNVEV (reference sequence). The CDR3 length is 15 residues. Trimming took off 0 bases at V and 3 bases at J, with 12 bases between the two ends.

In its sample, this clone was seen once. The CDR3 here is CASSPYEGQVGGEQYF. In nucleotides, the CDR3 is TGTGCCAGCTCACCATATGAGGGACAGGTGGGTGGCGAGCAGTACTTC. The chain recombines TRBV18 with TRBJ2-7; the match to TRBD1 covers 8 bases. The length of the CDR3 is 16 residues. The V gene's germline CDR1 is KGHSH and CDR2 LQKENI. V trimming: 2 bases; J trimming: 6 bases; junction bases outside the gene matches: 12.

V gene TRBV30 combines with J gene TRBJ1-2; 9 bases match TRBD1. The ends lost 0 bases at V and 9 bases at J; junction bases unmatched: 8. There are 14 residues in the CDR3. Per germline, CDR1 GTSNPN and CDR2 SVGIG (reference sequence). CDR3 residues: CAWSVPDRGNSYTF. DNA of the CDR3: TGTGCCTGGAGTGTACCGGACAGGGGCAACAGCTACACCTTC.

CDR3 in amino acids: CASRDRGPEAFF. The CDR3 nucleotides are TGTGCCAGCCGGGACAGGGGTCCTGAAGCTTTCTTT. The genes are TRBV28 and TRBJ1-1, with 10 bases fitting TRBD1. The germline CDR1 and CDR2 sequences are MDHEN and SYDVKM. CDR3 size: 12 residues. J gave up 6 bases and V 8 bases, and 3 bases lay outside the gene matches.

A single count supports this clone. The chain recombines TRBV25-1 with TRBJ2-1, with TRBD2 matching over 9 bases. This CDR3 is 18 amino acids long. Trimming took 6 bases from V and 6 from J; bases not matched to a gene: 18. Germline V CDR1 and CDR2: MGHDK, SYGVNS. The CDR3 region has the DNA TGTGCCAGCAGCTCCTCAAAGGAGGTGGGACTAGCCGGCAATGAGCAGTTCTTC. It specifies CASSSSKEVGLAGNEQFF. The full variable domain, with the rest looked up from reference TRBV25-1 and TRBJ2-1, is EADIYQTPRYLVIGTGKKITLECSQTMGHDKMYWYQQDPGMELHLIHYSYGVNSTEKGDLSSESTVSRIRTEHFPLTLESARPSHTSQYLCASSSSKEVGLAGNEQFFGPGTRLTVL.